The 9 T cell receptor beta chains listed next were all sequenced from one sample in a study of blood T cell repertoires in COVID-19. Libraries were prepared by immunoSEQ multiplex PCR; TCRdb keeps only in-frame clonotypes and omits some of them. The repertoire holds over 250,000 clones, with just under 90% as singletons. The specimen was PBMCs or T cells enriched from blood (not recorded which). These receptors all stem from a woman in her sixties or seventies who had recovered from COVID-19.

The chain couples TRBV3-1 (or the pseudogene TRBV3-2) to TRBJ2-7; D perhaps matches TRBD2 (6 bases). The CDR3 has 18 amino acids. With 2 bases removed from V and 5 bases from J, the gap between germline ends came to 25 bases. The germline gives CDR1 LGHDT, CDR2 YNNKEL (reference sequence). CDR3 sequence (DNA): TGTGCCAGCAGCCAATACGTGGCAGCGGGCCGCCCGGGGGACGAGCAGTACTTC. Translated, it gives CASSQYVAAGRPGDEQYF.

The gene calls are TRBV6-5 and TRBJ1-1, with a weak D call TRBD1 (6 bases). The CDR3 loop spans 13 amino acids. V lost 2 bases and J 7 bases, leaving 11 bases between the germline ends. Germline V lookup: CDR1 MNHEY, CDR2 SVGAGI. CDR3: CASSYRTGNEAFF. DNA of the CDR3: TGTGCCAGCAGTTACAGAACAGGGAATGAAGCTTTCTTT.

The rearrangement joins TRBV5-6 to TRBJ2-7, with TRBD1 matching over 8 bases. CDR1 is SGHDT, CDR2 YYEEEE, per germline. The CDR3 spans 16 residues. V trimming: 4 bases; J trimming: 3 bases; junction bases outside the gene matches: 12. The CDR3 bases are TGTGCCAGCAGCCCGGAGGGAGGCAGGGGGCACTACGAGCAGTACTTC. Amino acid sequence: CASSPEGGRGHYEQYF.

The chain employs TRBV13 and TRBJ2-7; possible D gene TRBD1, 6 bases. The ends were cut back, 1 base at V and 7 bases at J, with 11 bases in the middle. The CDR3 runs to 13 residues. The V gene's germline CDR1 is PRHDT and CDR2 FYEKMQ (reference sequence). CDR3 sequence: CASSLDRQAEQYF. The CDR3 bases are TGTGCCAGCAGCTTAGACAGACAGGCTGAGCAGTACTTC.

CDR3 DNA sequence: TGCGCCAGCAGCCAAGGGAGAGGGGGAACTGAAGCTTTCTTT. Its translation: CASSQGRGGTEAFF. The chain employs TRBV4-1 and TRBJ1-1; maybe TRBD1 (6 bases). The CDR3 contains 14 residues. Trimming removed 1 base at V and 5 bases at J, with 11 bases between. Germline assignment: CDR1 MGHRA and CDR2 YSYEKL.

The chain joins TRBV2 to TRBJ2-5; no clear D gene. Per the germline V gene, CDR1 is SNHLY and CDR2 is FYNNEI. The CDR3 contains 14 residues. The V and J ends lost 3 bases and 2 bases respectively, with 10 bases between them. The CDR3 sequence: CASSDRSPQETQYF. CDR3 nucleotides: TGTGCCAGCAGTGATCGGAGTCCTCAAGAGACCCAGTACTTC.

This clone was counted a few times. V usage is TRBV11-2 and J usage is TRBJ1-5; TRBD1 might be the D (5 bases). Trimming took off 4 bases at V and 5 bases at J, with 9 bases between the two ends. This CDR3 has 13 residues. Per germline, CDR1 SGHAT and CDR2 FQNNGV. As DNA, the CDR3 is TGTGCCAGCAGCTCGGGGGGTCATCAGCCCCAGCATTTT. Its protein is CASSSGGHQPQHF.

The chain carries TRBV24-1 and TRBJ2-1, with TRBD1 matching over 10 bases. The CDR3 loop spans 16 amino acids. V was pared by 4 bases and J by 9 bases, with 11 bases of the junction left unmatched. Germline assignment: CDR1 KGHDR and CDR2 SFDVKD. In DNA form, the CDR3 reads TGTGCCACCAGTGACCCGACAGGGGGCGCTTACGGTGAGCAGTTCTTC. Residues: CATSDPTGGAYGEQFF.

CDR3 in amino acids: CATHRDRGSYGYTF. The CDR3 DNA sequence: TGTGCCACCCACCGGGACAGGGGGAGCTATGGCTACACCTTC. The V call is TRBV24-1, the J call TRBJ1-2; 11 bases match TRBD1. CDR1 KGHDR and CDR2 SFDVKD come from the germline V gene. V lost 9 bases and J lost 4; bases outside the gene matches: 6. The CDR3 is made up of 14 amino acids.